The clone carrying this T cell receptor (beta chain) was counted ten times or more. This sample was included in a study of CD8 T cells in ankylosing spondylitis. The CDR3 runs 15 residues. Germline V gene lookup returns CDR1 SQVTM and CDR2 ANQGSEA. The ends were cut back, 0 bases at V and 8 bases at J, with 17 bases in the middle. TCRdb re-derived calls from the 5' RACE reads in MiXCR, one entry per CDR3 protein. The table shows 150,000 to 200,000 distinct CDR3 sequences, with roughly 13% occurring only once. The clonotype originates from a female donor with ankylosing spondylitis or in good health (not recorded which). What was sequenced was blood, either unsorted or a sorted T cell fraction (not recorded which). The V and J genes are TRBV29-1 and TRBJ2-1, with D possibly being TRBD2 (5 bases). CDR3 sequence: CSVEDGESGGYEQFF. CDR3 nucleotides: TGCAGCGTTGAAGACGGCGAGTCCGGAGGCTATGAGCAGTTCTTC.